The present entry profiles one T cell receptor beta chain with its context. Its antigen is not identified. The sample belongs to a study of T cell responses to AZD1222 COVID-19 vaccine. Study context: Second-dose groups at about 4 or about 12 weeks were pooled. General study results and limits: Clonal diversity was possibly underestimated, and the donors were mostly white British, with more females.

There are 13 residues in the CDR3. V was trimmed by 1 base and J by 9 bases, leaving 10 bases between them. Germline loops: CDR1 SGHVS, CDR2 FQNEAQ. Measured with immunoSEQ multiplex PCR; TCRdb has only the in-frame clones, and not every one. The sample comprises over 100,000 clones, around 90% of which are singletons, and 6% to 8% rests with the top ten. The V gene is TRBV7-8, the J gene TRBJ1-5; unclear D gene. The TCR sequence derives from an adult in good health. The sequenced sample was peripheral blood, obtained on day 0 of AZD1222 vaccination. The CDR3 region is CASSLVREGPQHF. The CDR3 DNA reads as TGTGCCAGCAGCTTAGTGAGGGAAGGGCCCCAGCATTTT.